The clone carrying this T cell receptor beta chain appeared a few times. These data belong to a study of T-cell reconstitution after alpha-beta-depleted transplantation in children. This CDR3 has 14 residues. Germline V gene data show CDR1 as DFQATT and CDR2 as SNEGSKA (reference sequence). V lost 6 bases and J lost 5; bases outside the gene matches: 8. Unique molecular identifiers featured in how the TCRbeta library was prepared. One entry per CDR3 protein, called by TCRdb with MiXCR from the PCR reads. The sample lists around 700,000 distinct CDR3 sequences; approximately 14% were seen once. Sequenced here: PBMCs, sampled before TCRalphabeta/CD19-depleted stem cell transplant. J is TRBJ2-3 and V is TRBV20-1, with 10 positions matching TRBD1. The clonotype was recovered from a girl aged 2-9 years with congenital amegakaryocytic thrombocytopenia, due to receive a stem cell transplant. The CDR3 coding sequence is TGCAGTGCCGGAACGACAGGGGGCAAAGATACGCAGTATTTT. This translates into CSAGTTGGKDTQYF.